This record concerns one T cell receptor (beta chain) sequence. The identical CDR3 is also encoded by other nucleotide sequences in the sample. Naive CD8 cells lacked CD45RO and underwent positive selection for CCR7, leaving out terminally differentiated effector memory CD45RA+ cells. These data belong to a study of shared clonotypes between healthy human individuals. As for the study in general: The study used three CD4 naive, three CD4 memory, two CD8 naive and one CD8 memory plate per donor.

Here immunoSEQ multiplex PCR was the method, and the copy in TCRdb shows in-frame clones only, minus some. The sample carries about 2.1 million clones, around 93% recorded once. The receptor's source is a man younger than 30 in good health. Some clones in this sample may be carry-over from other donors' samples. Sequencing was carried out using naive CD8+ T cells from PBMCs.

The CDR3 here is CASSFADTQYF. CDR3 nucleotide sequence: TGTGCCAGCAGTTTCGCAGATACGCAGTATTTT. The chain employs TRBV27 and TRBJ2-3, with D unresolved. The CDR3 has 11 residues. Deletions cut 3 bases from V and 4 bases from J, with 2 bases between. The germline V gene has CDR1 MNHEY and CDR2 SMNVEV (reference sequence).